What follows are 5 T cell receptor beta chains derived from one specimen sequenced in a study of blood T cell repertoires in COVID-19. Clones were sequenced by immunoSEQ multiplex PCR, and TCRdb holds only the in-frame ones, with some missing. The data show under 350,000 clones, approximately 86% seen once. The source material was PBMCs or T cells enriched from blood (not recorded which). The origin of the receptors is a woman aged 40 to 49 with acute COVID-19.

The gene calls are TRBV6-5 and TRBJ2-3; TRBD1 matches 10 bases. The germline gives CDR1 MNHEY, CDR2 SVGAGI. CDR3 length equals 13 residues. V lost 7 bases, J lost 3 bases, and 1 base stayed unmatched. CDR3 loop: CASTGQGTDTQYF. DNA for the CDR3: TGTGCCAGCACGGGACAGGGGACAGATACGCAGTATTTT.

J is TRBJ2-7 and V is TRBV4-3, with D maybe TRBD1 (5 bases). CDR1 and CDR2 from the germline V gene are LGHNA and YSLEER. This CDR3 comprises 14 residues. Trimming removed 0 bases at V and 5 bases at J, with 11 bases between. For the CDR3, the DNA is TGCGCCAGCAGCCAAGAATCAGGGTTGGACGAGCAGTACTTC. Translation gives CASSQESGLDEQYF.

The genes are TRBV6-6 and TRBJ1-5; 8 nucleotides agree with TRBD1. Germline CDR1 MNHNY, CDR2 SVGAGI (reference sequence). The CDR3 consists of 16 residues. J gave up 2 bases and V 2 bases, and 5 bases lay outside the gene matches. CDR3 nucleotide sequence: TGTGCCAGCAGTTACATGACAGGGGATGGCAATCAGCCCCAGCATTTT. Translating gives CASSYMTGDGNQPQHF.

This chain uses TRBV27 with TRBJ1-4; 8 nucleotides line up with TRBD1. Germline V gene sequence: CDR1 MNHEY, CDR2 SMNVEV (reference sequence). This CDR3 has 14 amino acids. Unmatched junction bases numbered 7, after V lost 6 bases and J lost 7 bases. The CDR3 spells CASRTGTGLEKLFF. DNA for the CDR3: TGTGCCAGCAGGACCGGGACAGGACTTGAAAAACTGTTTTTT.

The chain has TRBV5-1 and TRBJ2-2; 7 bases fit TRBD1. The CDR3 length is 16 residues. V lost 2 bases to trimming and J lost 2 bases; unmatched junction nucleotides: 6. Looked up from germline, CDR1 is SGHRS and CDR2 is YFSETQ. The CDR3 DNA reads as TGCGCCAGCAGCTTCGGTGACAGGGTCAACACCGGGGAGCTGTTTTTT. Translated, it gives CASSFGDRVNTGELFF.